A single sample gave rise to the 5 T cell receptor beta chains below, sequenced in a study of regulatory T cells in long-lasting Graves disease. Relying on iRepertoire HTBI primers and Arm-PCR of CDR3 regions, the team built TCR beta libraries. TCRdb reprocessed the multiplex PCR reads with MiXCR, giving one entry per CDR3 protein. The data hold around 420,000 distinct CDR3 sequences, with roughly 16% observed a single time. The time point denotes: newly diagnosed GD, antithyroid drugs for less than 3 months. RNA from PBMCs was the source of the TCR library. This sample comprised peripheral blood mononuclear cells (PBMCs), obtained at new diagnosis, from a patient treated with antithyroid drugs. These receptor sequences come from a female donor with Graves disease.

This clonotype appeared many times. This rearrangement joins TRBV9 to TRBJ1-2, with no clear D. V dropped 4 bases and J dropped 3 bases, with 10 bases sitting between them. CDR1 and CDR2 from the germline V gene are SGDLS and YYNGEE. There are 13 residues in the CDR3. The chain's CDR3 is CASSSGSHYGYTF. CDR3 nucleotides: TGTGCCAGCAGCTCTGGCTCCCACTATGGCTACACCTTC.

The CDR3 DNA reads as TGTGCCAGCAAACTAACCCTCGGGCGGGAGGGTGACATTCAGTACTTC. It specifies CASKLTLGREGDIQYF. The chain uses TRBV28 and TRBJ2-4, with TRBD2 matching 9 bases. The length of the CDR3 is 16 residues. Germline trimming cut 7 bases from V and 8 bases from J; bases unmatched to any gene: 15. Germline values: CDR1 MDHEN, CDR2 SYDVKM.

This clonotype was counted at least ten times. The rearrangement links TRBV15 to TRBJ2-5, with 11 bases that match TRBD2. V lost 0 bases to trimming and J lost 1 base; unmatched junction nucleotides: 1. Germline CDR1 is LNHNV and CDR2 is YYDKDF (reference sequence). CDR3 length equals 16 residues. This chain's CDR3 is CATSRDGLAGQETQYF. Written as DNA, the CDR3 is TGTGCCACCAGCAGAGATGGACTAGCGGGCCAAGAGACCCAGTACTTC.

This clonotype was picked up many times. The J gene is TRBJ2-3, the V gene TRBV7-2, with D possibly matching TRBD2 (5 bases). CDR1 and CDR2 (germline): SGHTA, FQGNSA. V dropped 1 base and J dropped 4 bases, with 9 bases sitting between them. This CDR3 contains 14 residues. As DNA, the CDR3 is TGTGCCAGCAGCTTAGGACGGGATGCAGATACGCAGTATTTT. This gives the protein CASSLGRDADTQYF.

There are a few counts of this clonotype. This sequence joins TRBV12-3 or TRBV12-4 and TRBJ1-2; TRBD1 is a possible D gene (5 bases). CDR3 size: 15 residues. The V end lost 3 bases, the J end lost 5 bases, and 16 bases lay between the germline ends. The CDR3 sequence is CASSFHPRGTYGYTF. Here the CDR3 DNA reads TGTGCCAGCAGTTTTCATCCCCGGGGGACTTATGGCTACACCTTC.